Shown below are 10 T cell receptor delta chains from a single sample sequenced in a study of gamma-delta chains in newborns, infants, children. TCRdb ran CATT on the reads. The table has about 3,400 delta-chain clones, under 0.35% seen once. The sample consisted of blood. The origin of the receptors is a child who was a newborn, infant or young child, either healthy, febrile or measles-vaccinated (not recorded which).

This clone was seen a few times. Mismatch with germline at one junction end may stem from a read error. The chain recombines TRDV2 with TRDJ1, with 8 bases aligning to TRDD3. Per germline, CDR1 GEAIGNYY and CDR2 EKD. The CDR3 is 13 residues long. In nucleotides, the CDR3 is TGTGCCTGCGACCCACTGGGGGCTGATAAACACATCTTT. Protein: CACDPLGADKHIF.

As to this clone: For this DNA, TCRdb reports the protein of a much larger clone, which diverges at residue 12, most likely from a read error; the protein presented here is translated directly from the DNA. The gene calls are TRDV2 and TRDJ3; 8 positions match TRDD3. Germline lookup yields CDR1 GEAIGNYY and CDR2 EKD. The CDR3 is made up of 17 amino acids. This CDR3 is CACDRLGDPWDARQMFF. The CDR3 DNA is TGTGCCTGTGACAGGCTGGGGGACCCCTGGGACGCCCGACAGATGTTTTTC.

This clone occurred a few times. TCRdb assigns this DNA the protein of a much larger clone, which departs from its translation at residue 13; this likely reflects a read error, and the protein shown comes from translating the DNA. The CDR3 loop reads CACDTWGSSWDTQQMFF. The CDR3, as DNA: TGTGCCTGTGACACCTGGGGGAGCTCCTGGGACACCCAACAGATGTTTTTC. The rearrangement joins TRDV2 to TRDJ3; 7 positions agree with TRDD3. Per the germline V gene, CDR1 is GEAIGNYY and CDR2 is EKD. The CDR3 runs to 17 residues.

This clone showed up just a few times. The protein in TCRdb stems from a much larger clone and differs at residue 8 from this DNA's translation, likely a read error; here the protein is translated from the DNA. V usage is TRDV2 and J usage is TRDJ2; 7 bases are a match to TRDD3. The V segment lost 2 bases and the J segment 0 bases; nucleotides outside the gene matches: 5. CDR3 length: 16 amino acids. The germline V gene encodes CDR1 GEAIGNYY and CDR2 EKD. CDR3: CACDILGNTLTAQLFF. CDR3 coding DNA: TGTGCCTGTGACATACTGGGGAATACTTTGACAGCACAACTCTTCTTT.

In its sample, this clone was seen a few times. The translation of this DNA and the TCRdb protein of a much larger clone differ at residue 12, probably owing to a read error; the protein shown here is translated from the DNA. Other DNA sequences in this specimen translate into the identical CDR3. The rearrangement joins TRDV2 to TRDJ3, with 8 bases matching TRDD3. Germline V gene data show CDR1 as GEAIGNYY and CDR2 as EKD. The CDR3 loop spans 19 amino acids. CDR3 coding DNA: TGTGCCTGTGACAAAGTACTGGGGGGGAGCTCCAGGGACACCCGACAGATGTTTTTC. This encodes CACDKVLGGSSRDTRQMFF.

Only a few counts were recorded for this clone. The likely explanation is a read error, given a far larger clone one base away. This CDR3 is CACDYWGSPWDTRQMFF. Written as DNA, the CDR3 is TGTGCCTGTGACTACTGGGGGAGCCCCTGGGACACCCGACAGATGTTTTTC. The V and J genes are TRDV2 and TRDJ3, with 9 bases aligning to TRDD3. V was pared by 3 bases and J by 2 bases, with 4 bases of the junction left unmatched. The CDR3 has 17 amino acids. CDR1 is GEAIGNYY, CDR2 EKD, per germline.

As for this clone: A read error is the likely source, as a far larger clone sits one nucleotide away. Other DNA variants within this sample encode the same CDR3. The rearrangement joins TRDV2 to TRDJ2, with D perhaps TRDD3 (6 bases). The V end was cut by 2 bases, the J end by 0 bases, with 12 bases between. Germline assignment: CDR1 GEAIGNYY and CDR2 EKD. The CDR3 length is 16 residues. The CDR3 DNA is TGTGCCTGTGACATACTGGGAGATACTTTGACAGCACAACTCTTCTTT. Amino acid sequence: CACDILGDTLTAQLFF.

This clone was seen only a few times. This DNA translates differently at residue 13 from the TCRdb protein, which is that of a much larger clone; a read error is likely, and the protein shown is the DNA's own translation. CDR3 in DNA: TGTGCCTGTGACGCGCTACTGGGGGATAATAAACTCACCTTT. This encodes CACDALLGDNKLTF. The chain joins TRDV2 to TRDJ1; 11 nucleotides line up with TRDD3. Germline V gene lookup returns CDR1 GEAIGNYY and CDR2 EKD. The CDR3 sequence is 14 residues long.

This clone ranks as medium-sized. A read error is the likely source, as a far larger clone sits one nucleotide away. V is TRDV2 and J is TRDJ3; 8 positions match TRDD3. This CDR3 contains 16 residues. Germline V lookup: CDR1 GEAIGNYY, CDR2 EKD. Germline trimming cut 5 bases from V and 0 bases from J; bases unmatched to any gene: 2. CDR3 DNA: TGTGCCTGTGGCTGGGGGAGCTCCTGGGACACCCGACAGATGTTTTTC. This gives the protein CACGWGSSWDTRQMFF.

This clone was seen a handful of times. This is likely an artifact of a read error, given a far larger clone one base away. Other DNA sequences from this sample encode an identical CDR3 as well. The chain links TRDV2 to TRDJ3; weak D call: TRDD3 (5 bases). Germline values: CDR1 GEAIGNYY, CDR2 EKD. V lost 0 bases and J lost 2, with 19 bases in between. This CDR3 has 20 amino acids. The CDR3 loop reads CACDTVLRGYNTWDTRQMFF. The DNA for the CDR3 is TGTGCCTGTGACACCGTATTAAGGGGGTATAACACCTGGGACACCCGACAGATGTTTTTC.